Below are 13 T cell receptor beta chains sequenced from a single sample in a study of Graves' ophthalmopathy and Graves' hyperthyroidism. TCR beta CDR3 amplification used RNA transcripts. Investigators did first-round RT-PCR with HTBI primers, then second-round multiplex PCR. From the multiplex PCR reads, TCRdb called clonotypes with MiXCR, one entry per CDR3 protein. The table lists roughly 400,000 distinct CDR3 sequences, approximately 20% of them singletons, with approximately 1.4% in the top ten. Input material: peripheral blood. These TCRs come from a woman between 18 and 29 years old with Graves' ophthalmopathy.

This CDR3 reads CASSRGDSGANVLTF. Here the CDR3 DNA reads TGTGCCAGTAGCCGAGGGGACTCTGGGGCCAACGTCCTGACTTTC. The chain uses TRBV19 and TRBJ2-6; D is perhaps TRBD1 or TRBD2 (5 bases each). CDR1 LNHDA and CDR2 SQIVND come from the germline V gene (reference sequence). The CDR3 consists of 15 residues. Trimming removed 6 bases at V and 0 bases at J, with 9 bases between.

This clonotype has a handful of counts. V gene TRBV10-1 combines with J gene TRBJ2-4; D is possibly TRBD2 (5 bases). The germline V gene encodes CDR1 WNHNN and CDR2 SYGVQD (reference sequence). This CDR3 contains 15 residues. The germline V and J ends were trimmed by 3 bases and 3 bases, with 12 bases remaining between them. Here the CDR3 reads CASSEGPRGKNIQYF. DNA of the CDR3: TGCGCCAGCAGTGAAGGGCCCCGGGGCAAAAACATTCAGTACTTC.

The table lists this clonotype with many counts. The chain employs TRBV20-1 and TRBJ2-4; a weak D match, TRBD2 (6 bases). The germline gives CDR1 DFQATT, CDR2 SNEGSKA (reference sequence). This CDR3 is 16 amino acids long. The ends were cut back, 0 bases at V and 1 base at J, with 13 bases in the middle. CDR3: CSARDSQEGAKNIQYF. DNA for the CDR3: TGCAGTGCTAGAGATTCTCAGGAGGGGGCCAAAAACATTCAGTACTTC.

This clonotype was detected ten times or more. The V and J genes are TRBV3-1 and TRBJ2-7, with D tentatively TRBD2 (5 bases). The V gene lost 0 bases and the J gene lost 7 bases, with 13 bases spanning the gap. This CDR3 has 14 amino acids. Germline CDR1 LGHDT, CDR2 YNNKEL (reference sequence). Here the CDR3 DNA reads TGTGCCAGCAGCCAAGATAGGCGGGTACGTGAGCAGTACTTC. It codes for CASSQDRRVREQYF.

The rearrangement links TRBV9 to TRBJ2-1; 14 positions agree with TRBD2. The CDR3 has 16 amino acids. The germline gives CDR1 SGDLS, CDR2 YYNGEE. The V gene end was trimmed by 3 bases and the J gene end by 3 bases; junction bases not matched to a gene: 2. The CDR3 DNA sequence: TGTGCCAGCAGCGAGGGACTAGCGGGGGACTACAATGAGCAGTTCTTC. Translation: CASSEGLAGDYNEQFF.

This clonotype appeared many times. This chain links TRBV7-3 with TRBJ2-2; D is unresolved. The CDR3 contains 13 residues. From germline, CDR1 is SGHTA and CDR2 FQGTGA. The V end lost 5 bases, the J end lost 6 bases, and 10 bases lay between the germline ends. The CDR3 coding sequence is TGTGCCAGCAGCGCTCGAGCCCCCGGGGAGCTGTTTTTT. It encodes CASSARAPGELFF.

This clonotype was picked up many times. The CDR3 reads CASSPTQREYYYEQYF. The CDR3 DNA is TGTGCCAGCAGCCCCACCCAGCGGGAATATTATTACGAGCAGTACTTC. The chain employs TRBV7-2 and TRBJ2-7; TRBD2 matches at 7 bases. V shed 5 bases, J shed 4 bases, and the junction held 14 bases outside the gene matches. CDR1 SGHTA and CDR2 FQGNSA come from the germline V gene. This CDR3 is built from 16 residues.

This clonotype appeared many times. The chain couples TRBV18 to TRBJ1-1; D ambiguous. V was trimmed by 3 bases and J by 4 bases, leaving 12 bases between them. The germline CDR1 and CDR2 sequences are KGHSH and LQKENI. The CDR3 sequence is 14 residues long. CDR3 protein: CASSPSKAPTEAFF. CDR3 DNA sequence: TGTGCCAGCTCACCCAGCAAGGCCCCCACTGAAGCTTTCTTT.

A few counts support this clonotype. This chain connects TRBV12-3 or TRBV12-4 to TRBJ1-2; tentatively, D is TRBD1 (6 bases). Trimming left V 7 bases short and J 0 bases short, with 12 bases between. There are 14 residues in the CDR3. The CDR3 nucleotides read TGTGCCAGCAACCATCGGGACACTAACTATGGCTACACCTTC. Translated: CASNHRDTNYGYTF.

This clonotype was counted ten times or more. This chain connects TRBV6-5 to TRBJ1-1, with 8 bases matching TRBD1. V lost 1 base, J lost 6 bases, and 7 bases stayed unmatched. CDR3 length: 15 amino acids. The V gene's germline CDR1 is MNHEY and CDR2 SVGAGI. CDR3 DNA: TGTGCCAGCAGTTACTTGGCAGGGGGCTACCCTGAAGCTTTCTTT. This translates into CASSYLAGGYPEAFF.

This clonotype occurred many times. J is TRBJ2-7 and V is TRBV28; 7 positions match TRBD1. V was clipped by 3 bases and J by 4 bases; unmatched bases: 12. The CDR3 has 16 residues. Germline CDR1 reads MDHEN; CDR2 reads SYDVKM. The CDR3: CASSFGQALPSYEQYF. The DNA for the CDR3 is TGTGCCAGCAGTTTCGGACAGGCACTCCCAAGTTACGAGCAGTACTTC.

The table lists this clonotype with many counts. V is TRBV19 and J is TRBJ1-2; 11 positions match TRBD1. The length of the CDR3 is 17 residues. Trimming cost V 7 bases and J 2 bases; bases outside gene matches: 12. Per germline, CDR1 LNHDA and CDR2 SQIVND (reference sequence). The CDR3 DNA is TGTGCCAGTAAACCGACAAGGACAGGGGGCGCGAACTATGGCTACACCTTC. It is translated as CASKPTRTGGANYGYTF.

This clonotype was detected ten times or more. This chain joins TRBV4-2 and TRBJ1-1; 10 bases agree with TRBD1. The trim removed 1 base at V and 3 bases at J, leaving 2 bases unmatched. CDR1 and CDR2 (germline): LGHNA, YNFKEQ. The CDR3 has 15 amino acids. CDR3 residues: CASSQVGTGDTEAFF. CDR3 nucleotide sequence: TGTGCCAGCAGCCAAGTCGGGACAGGGGACACTGAAGCTTTCTTT.